This TCR beta chain was captured by sequencing in a study of T cell responses to AZD1222 COVID-19 vaccine. General study points: Regions 160-218 and 743-854 held dominance among vaccine-associated CD4 TCRs, which spanned spike. The study found Spike-specific TCR breadth and depth rose after two AZD1222 doses. Clonal diversity may have been underestimated in mostly white British donors. At baseline, just a handful of AZD1222 recipients tested seropositive.

Regarding this clone: The antigen remains undetermined.

Sequenced by immunoSEQ multiplex PCR; TCRdb stores in-frame clones only, minus some. The data show about 120,000 clones, about 89% seen once. Between the trimmed V and J ends, which lost 6 bases and 7 bases, there was a span of 13 bases. Germline CDR1 is MDHEN and CDR2 is SYDVKM. The CDR3 length is 12 residues. The chain links TRBV28 to TRBJ2-7; unclear D gene. The source was peripheral blood, collected on day 0 of AZD1222 vaccination. The origin of this receptor is an adult in good health. The CDR3 is CASRSGLREQYF. CDR3 DNA sequence: TGTGCCAGCAGGTCCGGGCTGCGGGAGCAGTACTTC.